This TCR beta chain originates from a study of Ad26.COV2.S vaccination and SARS-CoV-2 variants (dated by TCRdb to about 2021). With regard to the full study: TCRbeta repertoire sequencing was used to assess the specificity and breadth of SARS-CoV-2-reactive T cell receptors after Ad26.COV2.S vaccination. A total of about 30 samples were included in the TCR-sequenced set, comprising about 20 Ad26.COV2.S vaccine recipients, 5 placebo recipients and 8 SARS-CoV-2 convalescent individuals. Broader findings and caveats from the paper: After vaccination, spike-specific CD8+ and CD4+ T cell responses were reported to show substantial breadth. The authors noted that the TCR breadth and depth analyses may have underestimated total T cell responses. Non-spike TCR breadth was comparable between vaccine and placebo recipients, consistent with the vaccine containing only spike. Spike-specific TCR breadth was higher in Ad26.COV2.S recipients than in placebo recipients (P = 0.0014).

TCRbeta CDR3 regions were sequenced with the immunoSEQ Assay. After extraction, genomic DNA underwent amplification by bias-controlled multiplex PCR, followed by high-throughput sequencing. The original pipeline was this. Collapsing and filtering of sequences were performed to quantify the absolute abundance of each unique TCRbeta CDR3 region. T cell fraction was estimated by normalization of TCRbeta template counts to usable DNA, with usable DNA being measured through amplification of reference genes present in all nucleated cells. Repertoire TCRs were annotated as SARS-CoV-2-specific by exact matching of V gene, CDR3 amino acid sequence and J gene to a known reactive TCR set. The reference SARS-CoV-2 TCR set was obtained from MIRA and was filtered for enrichment in COVID-19-positive ImmuneCODE repertoires, whereby public or cross-reactive TCRs were removed. Drawing on the MIRA antigens, annotated TCRs were analysed further at the level of specific ORF or position within ORF. Breadth was defined as annotated unique rearrangements over total unique productive rearrangements; depth was the summed frequency of those rearrangements. Group comparisons of TCR breadth used two-sided Wilcoxon rank-sum tests. Drawn from immuneACCESS, this table holds only the in-frame rearrangements with V and J called that TCRdb kept. Clones are partly lost; checked studies trace under half to an unresolved V gene and leave the rest unexplained. The V and J calls and clone size are taken from that table; D and trimming were inferred from the DNA. The sample records just over 350,000 clones, 92% of which are singletons. The ten largest make up about 3.9% of the sample.

The sample's time point label, decoded: individuals recovered from natural SARS-CoV-2 infection. V is cut back by 3 bases and J by 6 bases, with 4 bases in the junction unmatched. The germline V gene provides CDR1 SGHTA and CDR2 FQGNSA. The CDR3, from cysteine to phenylalanine, totals 14 residues. Here the CDR3 DNA is all that survives: 42 bases in frame from base 1. About this clone itself: This receptor's antigen is unknown. Base qualities are not provided; no much larger clone lies one nucleotide away.

Material: peripheral blood, obtained after recovery from COVID-19. The receptor comes from a human donor who had recovered from COVID-19. Recombination linked TRBV7-2 to TRBJ1-2; TRBD1 agrees with 10 junctional bases. The CDR3 protein: CASSFGTGVDGYTF. The DNA reads TGTGCCAGCAGCTTTGGGACAGGGGTCGATGGCTACACCTTC.